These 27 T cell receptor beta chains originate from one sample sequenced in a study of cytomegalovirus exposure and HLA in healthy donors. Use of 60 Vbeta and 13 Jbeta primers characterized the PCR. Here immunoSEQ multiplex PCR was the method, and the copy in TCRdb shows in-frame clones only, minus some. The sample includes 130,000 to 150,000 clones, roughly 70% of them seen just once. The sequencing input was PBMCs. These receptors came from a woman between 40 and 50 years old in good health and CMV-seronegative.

CDR3 loop: CASSYSRTGMAEQYF. The CDR3 region has the DNA TGTGCCAGCAGTTACTCGAGGACAGGGATGGCCGAGCAGTACTTC. The V call is TRBV6-5, the J call TRBJ2-7; 8 nucleotides line up with TRBD1. CDR1 is MNHEY, CDR2 SVGAGI, per germline. The CDR3 extends over 15 amino acids. The J segment lost 6 bases and the V segment lost 0 bases, leaving 7 bases of the junction unmatched.

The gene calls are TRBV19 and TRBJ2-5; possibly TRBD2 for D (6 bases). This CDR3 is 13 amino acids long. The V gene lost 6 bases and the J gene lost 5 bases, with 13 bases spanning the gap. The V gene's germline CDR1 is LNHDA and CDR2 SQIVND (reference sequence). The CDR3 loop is CASRRERRETQYF. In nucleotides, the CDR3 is TGTGCCAGTAGGCGGGAAAGGAGGGAGACCCAGTACTTC.

The CDR3 DNA follows: TGTGCCAGCAGCGTTAACAGTTATGGCTACACCTTC. The encoded protein is CASSVNSYGYTF. The V call is TRBV9, the J call TRBJ1-2; D gene uncertain. V was pared by 2 bases and J by 5 bases, with 7 bases between. The CDR3 sequence is 12 residues long. In germline, CDR1 is SGDLS, CDR2 YYNGEE.

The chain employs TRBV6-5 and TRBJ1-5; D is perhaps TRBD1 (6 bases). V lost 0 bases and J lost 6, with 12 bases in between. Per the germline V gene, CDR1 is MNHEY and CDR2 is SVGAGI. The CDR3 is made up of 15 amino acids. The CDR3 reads CASSYSRGAGQPQHF. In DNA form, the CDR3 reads TGTGCCAGCAGTTACTCGCGGGGGGCTGGTCAGCCCCAGCATTTT.

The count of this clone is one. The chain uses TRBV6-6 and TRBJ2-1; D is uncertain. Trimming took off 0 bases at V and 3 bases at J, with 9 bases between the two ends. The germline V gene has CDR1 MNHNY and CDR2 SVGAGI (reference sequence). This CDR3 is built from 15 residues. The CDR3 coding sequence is TGTGCCAGCAGTTACTCGAGAGGCGACTACAATGAGCAGTTCTTC. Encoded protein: CASSYSRGDYNEQFF.

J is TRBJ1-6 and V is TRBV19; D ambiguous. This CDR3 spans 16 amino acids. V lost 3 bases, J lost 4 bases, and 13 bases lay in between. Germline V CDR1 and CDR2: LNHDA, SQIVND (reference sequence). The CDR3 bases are TGTGCCAGTAGTATTTTTCAGGCCCTGTATAATTCACCCCTCCACTTT. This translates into CASSIFQALYNSPLHF.

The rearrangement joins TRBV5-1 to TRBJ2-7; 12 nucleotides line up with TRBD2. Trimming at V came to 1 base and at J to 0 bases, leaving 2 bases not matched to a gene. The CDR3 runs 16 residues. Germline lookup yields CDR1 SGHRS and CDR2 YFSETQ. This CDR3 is CASSLKLAGGSYEQYF. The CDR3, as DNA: TGCGCCAGCAGCTTGAAACTAGCGGGGGGCTCCTACGAGCAGTACTTC.

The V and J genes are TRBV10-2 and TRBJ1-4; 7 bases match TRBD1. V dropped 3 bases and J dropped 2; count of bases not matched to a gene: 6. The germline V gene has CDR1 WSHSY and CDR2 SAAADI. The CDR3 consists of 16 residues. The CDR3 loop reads CASSERYRGTNEKLFF. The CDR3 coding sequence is TGCGCCAGCAGTGAACGCTACAGGGGTACTAATGAAAAACTGTTTTTT.

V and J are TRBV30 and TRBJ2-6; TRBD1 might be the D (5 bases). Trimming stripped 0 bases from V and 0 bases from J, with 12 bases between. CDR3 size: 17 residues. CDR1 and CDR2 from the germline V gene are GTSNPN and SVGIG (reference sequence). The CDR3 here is CAWSVRGSFSGANVLTF. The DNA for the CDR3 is TGTGCCTGGAGTGTTAGGGGCAGCTTCTCTGGGGCCAACGTCCTGACTTTC.

The CDR3 spells CASKLGMDSSYEQYF. CDR3 sequence (DNA): TGCGCCAGCAAGCTTGGGATGGACAGCTCCTACGAGCAGTACTTC. The rearrangement joins TRBV5-1 to TRBJ2-5, with D perhaps TRBD1 (6 bases). The J call may be mistaken, given a closer DNA end match to TRBJ2-7. This CDR3 comprises 15 residues. CDR1 and CDR2 (germline): SGHRS, YFSETQ.

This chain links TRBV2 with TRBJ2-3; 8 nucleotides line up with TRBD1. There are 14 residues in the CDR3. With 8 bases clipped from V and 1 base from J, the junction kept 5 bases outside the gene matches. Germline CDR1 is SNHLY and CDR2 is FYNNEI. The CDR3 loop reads CASDGQGGTDTQYF. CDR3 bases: TGTGCCAGCGACGGACAGGGAGGCACAGATACGCAGTATTTT. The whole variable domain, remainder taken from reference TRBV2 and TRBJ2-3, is EPEVTQTPSHQVTQMGQEVILRCVPISNHLYFYWYRQILGQKVEFLVSFYNNEISEKSEIFDDQFSVERPDGSNFTLKIRSTKLEDSAMYFCASDGQGGTDTQYFGPGTRLTVL.

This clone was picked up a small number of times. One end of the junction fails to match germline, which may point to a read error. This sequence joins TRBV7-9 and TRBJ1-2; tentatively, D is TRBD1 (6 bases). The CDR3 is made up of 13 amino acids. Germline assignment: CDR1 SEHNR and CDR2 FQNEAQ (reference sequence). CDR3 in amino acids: CSSSPRGGYGYTF. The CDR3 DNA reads TGTTCCAGCAGCCCCAGAGGGGGCTATGGCTACACCTTC. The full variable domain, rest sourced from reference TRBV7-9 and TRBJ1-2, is DTGVSQNPRHKITKRGQNVTFRCDPISEHNRLYWYRQTLGQGPEFLTYFQNEAQLEKSRLLSDRFSAERPKGSFSTLEIQRTEQGDSAMYLCSSSPRGGYGYTFGSGTRLTVV.

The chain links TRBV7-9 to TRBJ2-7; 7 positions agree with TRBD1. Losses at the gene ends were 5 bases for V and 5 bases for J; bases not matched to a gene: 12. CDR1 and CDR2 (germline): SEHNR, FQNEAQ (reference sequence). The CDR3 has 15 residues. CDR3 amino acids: CASSGGPLGTDEQYF. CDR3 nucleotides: TGTGCCAGCAGCGGGGGACCCTTAGGGACAGACGAGCAGTACTTC.

DNA for the CDR3: TGTGCCAGCAGCGGGGACAGGGCTAGCAATCAGCCCCAGCATTTT. Protein product: CASSGDRASNQPQHF. This chain links TRBV7-9 with TRBJ1-5; 9 bases agree with TRBD1. The CDR3 consists of 15 residues. CDR1 SEHNR and CDR2 FQNEAQ come from the germline V gene (reference sequence). Unmatched junction bases numbered 2, after V lost 5 bases and J lost 0 bases.

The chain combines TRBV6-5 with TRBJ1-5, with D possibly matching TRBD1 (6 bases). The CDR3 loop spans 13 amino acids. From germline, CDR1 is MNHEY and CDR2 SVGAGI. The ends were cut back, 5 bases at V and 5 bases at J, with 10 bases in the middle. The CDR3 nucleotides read TGTGCCAGCAGTGTCGGGACACATCAGCCCCAGCATTTT. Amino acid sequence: CASSVGTHQPQHF.

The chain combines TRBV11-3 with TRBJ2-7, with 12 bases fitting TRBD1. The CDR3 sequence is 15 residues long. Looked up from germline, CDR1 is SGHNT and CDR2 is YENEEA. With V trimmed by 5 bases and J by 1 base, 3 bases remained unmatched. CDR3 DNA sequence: TGTGCCAGCAGCCAGGGACAGGGGGCATCCTACGAGCAGTACTTC. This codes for CASSQGQGASYEQYF.

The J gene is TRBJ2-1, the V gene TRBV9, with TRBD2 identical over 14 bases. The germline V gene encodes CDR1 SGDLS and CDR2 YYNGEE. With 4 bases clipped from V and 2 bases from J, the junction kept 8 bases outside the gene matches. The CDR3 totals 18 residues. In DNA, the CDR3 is TGTGCCAGCAGCTACAGGACTAGCGGGAGGCTGGCCTACAATGAGCAGTTCTTC. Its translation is CASSYRTSGRLAYNEQFF. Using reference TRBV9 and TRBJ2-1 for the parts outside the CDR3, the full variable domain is DSGVTQTPKHLITATGQRVTLRCSPRSGDLSVYWYQQSLDQGLQFLIQYYNGEERAKGNILERFSAQQFPDLHSELNLSSLELGDSALYFCASSYRTSGRLAYNEQFFGPGTRLTVL.

The CDR3: CAIEGQGADEQYF. The CDR3 DNA reads as TGTGCCATCGAGGGACAGGGGGCCGACGAGCAGTACTTC. The V call is TRBV10-3, the J call TRBJ2-7; 12 nucleotides agree with TRBD1. The CDR3 spans 13 residues. Trimming cost V 8 bases and J 5 bases; bases outside gene matches: 4. CDR1 and CDR2 from the germline V gene are ENHRY and SYGVKD.

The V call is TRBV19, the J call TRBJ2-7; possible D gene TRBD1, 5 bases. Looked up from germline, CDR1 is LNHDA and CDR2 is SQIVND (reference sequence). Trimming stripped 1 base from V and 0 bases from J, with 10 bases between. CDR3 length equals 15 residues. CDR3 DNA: TGTGCCAGTAGTATAGGTACAGGTTTCTCCTACGAGCAGTACTTC. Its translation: CASSIGTGFSYEQYF.

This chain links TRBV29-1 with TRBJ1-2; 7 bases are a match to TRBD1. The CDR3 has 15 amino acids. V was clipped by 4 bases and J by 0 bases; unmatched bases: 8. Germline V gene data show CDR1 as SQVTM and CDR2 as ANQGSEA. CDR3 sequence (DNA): TGCAGCGTTGGGGTACGGCAGGGGGCTAACTATGGCTACACCTTC. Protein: CSVGVRQGANYGYTF.

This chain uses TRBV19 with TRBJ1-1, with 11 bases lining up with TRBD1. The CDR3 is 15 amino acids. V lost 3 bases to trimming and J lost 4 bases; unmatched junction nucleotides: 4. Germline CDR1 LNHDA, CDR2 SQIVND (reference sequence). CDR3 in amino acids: CASSIWTGGLTEAFF. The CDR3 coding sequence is TGTGCCAGTAGTATTTGGACAGGGGGCCTCACTGAAGCTTTCTTT.

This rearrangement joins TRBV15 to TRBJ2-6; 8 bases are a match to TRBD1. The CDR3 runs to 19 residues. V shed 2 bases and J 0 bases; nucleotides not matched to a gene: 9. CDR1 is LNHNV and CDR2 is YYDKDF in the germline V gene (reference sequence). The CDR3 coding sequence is TGTGCCACCAGCAGACCTCCGGGACAGGTGTACTCTGGGGCCAACGTCCTGACTTTC. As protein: CATSRPPGQVYSGANVLTF.

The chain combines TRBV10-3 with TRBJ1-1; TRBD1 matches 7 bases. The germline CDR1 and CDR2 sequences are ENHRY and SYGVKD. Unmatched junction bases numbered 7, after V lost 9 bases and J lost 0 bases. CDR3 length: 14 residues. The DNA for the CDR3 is TGTGCCATAGAATCCGGGACAGTGAACACTGAAGCTTTCTTT. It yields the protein CAIESGTVNTEAFF.

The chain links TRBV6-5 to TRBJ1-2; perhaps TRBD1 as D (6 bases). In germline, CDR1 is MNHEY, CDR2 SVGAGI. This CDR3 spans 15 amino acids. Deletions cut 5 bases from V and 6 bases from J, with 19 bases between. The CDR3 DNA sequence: TGTGCCAGCAGTGCCTTTTCTCAGGGGCACGATGGCTACACCTTC. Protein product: CASSAFSQGHDGYTF.

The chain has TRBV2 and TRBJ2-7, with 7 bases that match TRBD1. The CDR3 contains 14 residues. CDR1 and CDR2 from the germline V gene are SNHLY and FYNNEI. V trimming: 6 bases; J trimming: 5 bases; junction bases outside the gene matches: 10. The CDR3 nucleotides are TGTGCCAGCAGCGATCCGACAGGGTCGCACGAGCAGTACTTC. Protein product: CASSDPTGSHEQYF.

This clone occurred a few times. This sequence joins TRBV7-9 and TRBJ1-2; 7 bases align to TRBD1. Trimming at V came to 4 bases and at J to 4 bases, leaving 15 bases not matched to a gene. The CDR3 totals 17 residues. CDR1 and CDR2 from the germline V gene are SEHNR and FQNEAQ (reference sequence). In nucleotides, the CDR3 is TGTGCCAGCAGCTCAACAGGGGTAACACCTCCCCTCTATGGCTACACCTTC. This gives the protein CASSSTGVTPPLYGYTF.

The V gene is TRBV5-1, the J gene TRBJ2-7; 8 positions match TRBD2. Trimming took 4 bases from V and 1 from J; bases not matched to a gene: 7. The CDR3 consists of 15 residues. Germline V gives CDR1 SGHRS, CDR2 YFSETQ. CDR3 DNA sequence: TGCGCCAGCAGCCCTCAAGCGGGAGCTTCCTACGAGCAGTACTTC. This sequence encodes CASSPQAGASYEQYF.